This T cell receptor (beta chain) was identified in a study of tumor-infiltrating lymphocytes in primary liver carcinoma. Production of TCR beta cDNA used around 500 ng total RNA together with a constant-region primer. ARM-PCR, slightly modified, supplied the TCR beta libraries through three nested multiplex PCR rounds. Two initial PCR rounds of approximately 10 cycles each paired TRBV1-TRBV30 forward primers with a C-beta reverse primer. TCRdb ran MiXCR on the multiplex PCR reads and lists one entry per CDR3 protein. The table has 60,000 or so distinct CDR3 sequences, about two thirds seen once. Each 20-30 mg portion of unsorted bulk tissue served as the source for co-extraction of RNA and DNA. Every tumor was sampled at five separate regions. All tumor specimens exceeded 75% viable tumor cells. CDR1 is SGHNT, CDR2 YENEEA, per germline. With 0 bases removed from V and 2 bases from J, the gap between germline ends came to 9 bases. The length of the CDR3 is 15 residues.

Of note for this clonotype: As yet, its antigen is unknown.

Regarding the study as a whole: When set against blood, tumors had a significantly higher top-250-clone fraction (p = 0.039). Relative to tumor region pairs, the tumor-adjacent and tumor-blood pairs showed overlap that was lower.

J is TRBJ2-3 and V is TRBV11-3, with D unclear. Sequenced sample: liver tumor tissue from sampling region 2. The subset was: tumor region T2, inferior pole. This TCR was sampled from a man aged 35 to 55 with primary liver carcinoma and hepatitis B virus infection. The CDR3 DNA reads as TGTGCCAGCAGCTTAGAGTTCTGGCACACAGATACGCAGTATTTT. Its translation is CASSLEFWHTDTQYF.